Described below is a single T cell receptor (beta chain) sequence and its context. Germline CDR1 and CDR2: MNHNS and SASEGT. The CDR3 is 17 residues long. The V segment lost 1 base and the J segment 3 bases; nucleotides outside the gene matches: 10. The data originate from a study of cytomegalovirus exposure and HLA in healthy donors. A multiplex PCR was run with 60 Vbeta primers and 13 Jbeta primers. Using immunoSEQ multiplex PCR, the repertoire was profiled, and TCRdb retains in-frame clones only, with some absent. This table has about 110,000 clones, 70% appearing once. Sequencing was carried out using PBMCs. This rearrangement joins TRBV6-1 to TRBJ2-7; TRBD2 matches 9 bases. The receptor was derived from a man younger than 40 in good health and CMV-seropositive. The CDR3 loop reads CASSEGLAGGYFYEQYF. The CDR3 DNA reads as TGTGCCAGCAGTGAAGGGTTGGCGGGGGGGTATTTCTACGAGCAGTACTTC.